The 6 T cell receptor beta chains below all came from one sample that was sequenced in a study of identical twins. Via MiXCR, TCRdb re-called the 5' RACE reads, giving one row per CDR3 protein. Here the sample spans 600,000 to 850,000 distinct CDR3 sequences, 15% to 20% being singletons. The same sample was also used in a study of T cells expressing NK-cell markers.

What was sequenced was PBMCs. These TCRs come from a woman under 30 in good health.

The chain uses TRBV2 and TRBJ2-1; 9 bases align to TRBD2. The V gene's germline CDR1 is SNHLY and CDR2 FYNNEI. Losses at the gene ends were 7 bases for V and 9 bases for J; bases not matched to a gene: 7. The CDR3 loop spans 13 amino acids. DNA of the CDR3: TGTGCCAGCATGCAGCGGGAGGTTGGTGAGCAGTTCTTC. This codes for CASMQREVGEQFF.

This clonotype was counted a few times. The V gene is TRBV5-1, the J gene TRBJ2-7, with D unclear. Germline assignment: CDR1 SGHRS and CDR2 YFSETQ. Trimming took 3 bases from V and 5 from J, leaving 12 bases between them. This CDR3 region has 13 residues. The CDR3 sequence is CASSSLGWDEQYF. The CDR3 DNA is TGCGCCAGCAGCTCCCTGGGTTGGGACGAGCAGTACTTC.

This clonotype was observed a handful of times. V usage is TRBV6-2 or TRBV6-3 and J usage is TRBJ2-3; D unresolved. The germline V and J ends were trimmed by 3 bases and 2 bases, with 9 bases remaining between them. This CDR3 is built from 14 residues. From germline, CDR1 is MNHEY and CDR2 SVGEGT. The CDR3 here is CASSYIRLTDTQYF. DNA for the CDR3: TGTGCCAGCAGTTATATAAGGCTCACAGATACGCAGTATTTT.

The chain is built from TRBV12-3 or TRBV12-4 and TRBJ2-7, with no clear D. CDR3 length: 15 residues. V was cut by 6 bases and J by 4 bases, with 19 bases left in between. CDR3 protein: CASSPSATLLYEQYF. For the CDR3, the DNA is TGTGCCAGCAGCCCAAGCGCAACTCTACTTTACGAGCAGTACTTC.

The chain recombines TRBV20-1 with TRBJ2-3, with no clear D. Germline CDR1 is DFQATT and CDR2 is SNEGSKA (reference sequence). The CDR3 sequence is 13 residues long. The V end was cut by 3 bases, the J end by 2 bases, with 9 bases between. As DNA, the CDR3 is TGCAGTGCTAGGGCCCGCACCACAGATACGCAGTATTTT. This translates into CSARARTTDTQYF.

The chain uses TRBV5-1 and TRBJ1-4; D is ambiguous. CDR3 length equals 13 residues. The germline CDR1 and CDR2 sequences are SGHRS and YFSETQ. Trimming took off 6 bases at V and 2 bases at J, with 8 bases between the two ends. The CDR3 DNA reads as TGCGCCAGCACACGCGGTACTAATGAAAAACTGTTTTTT. This translates into CASTRGTNEKLFF. Combining the CDR3 with reference TRBV5-1 and TRBJ1-4 gives the whole variable domain KAGVTQTPRYLIKTRGQQVTLSCSPISGHRSVSWYQQTPGQGLQFLFEYFSETQRNKGNFPGRFSGRQFSNSRSEMNVSTLELGDSALYLCASTRGTNEKLFFGSGTQLSVL.